The entry that follows covers one T cell receptor beta chain sequence. The data originate from a study of shared clonotypes between healthy human individuals. Study as a whole: Contributing individuals were two females and three males aged 18 to 49.

The donor cohort consisted entirely of Caucasian adults residing in Nashville, Tennessee. The assay ran at deep level. Per the authors' pipeline: Owing to the provision of junction-only sequences devoid of quality scores by immunoSEQ, filtering differed. The method was immunoSEQ multiplex PCR; TCRdb's version includes in-frame clones alone and lacks a portion of them. D and trimming were read from the DNA, whereas the V and J calls and clone size are those reported in that table. This table has about 600,000 clones, around 81% appearing once. With 5 bases removed from V and 5 bases from J, the gap between germline ends came to 16 bases. The CDR3 extends over 15 amino acids. Germline CDR1 and CDR2: MDHEN and SYDVKM.

The chain links TRBV28 to TRBJ1-5, with unresolved D. Source material: PBMCs. This receptor was taken from a woman aged 35 to 49 in good health. Some clones in this sample may be carry-over from other donors' samples. The CDR3 reads CASSPPLGSYQPQHF. The CDR3 DNA sequence: TGTGCCAGCAGTCCTCCCCTAGGATCGTATCAGCCCCAGCATTTT.